This T cell receptor beta chain is from a study of control samples from healthy donors and cancer patients. This CDR3 comprises 16 residues. Assay used: immunoSEQ multiplex PCR; TCRdb lists only in-frame clones, some missing. Of under 80,000 clones listed, 75% to 90% are singletons. This clone was found once. The receptor was isolated from a man in his fifties or sixties in good health. Sequences were obtained from blood. This chain joins TRBV21-1 and TRBJ2-1; the table's TRBD2 call for D was not verified on the DNA. TRBV21-1 is described as a pseudogene. The CDR3 region has the DNA TGTGCCAGCAGACCATGGAGCGGGAGAGTGTTCGGTGAGCAGTTCTTC. Protein product: CASRPWSGRVFGEQFF.